Shown below are 23 T cell receptor beta chains from a single sample sequenced in a study of shared clonotypes between healthy human individuals. Some clones are missing from TCRdb's copy, which holds only in-frame ones; the method was immunoSEQ multiplex PCR. The data show some 2,000,000 clones, roughly 94% seen once. Sequencing used naive CD4+ T cells sorted from blood. The subset is: CD45RA+ positively selected. The receptors derive from a man younger than 35 in good health.

V is TRBV7-9 and J is TRBJ1-3; 9 positions match TRBD1. CDR3 length equals 18 residues. Germline CDR1 is SEHNR and CDR2 is FQNEAQ (reference sequence). J gave up 0 bases and V 2 bases, and 8 bases lay outside the gene matches. The CDR3 sequence is CASSLPGQGTSSGNTIYF. CDR3 coding DNA: TGTGCCAGCAGCTTACCAGGACAGGGGACTTCCTCTGGAAACACCATATATTTT. The complete variable domain, with remaining parts taken from reference TRBV7-9 and TRBJ1-3, reads DTGVSQNPRHKITKRGQNVTFRCDPISEHNRLYWYRQTLGQGPEFLTYFQNEAQLEKSRLLSDRFSAERPKGSFSTLEIQRTEQGDSAMYLCASSLPGQGTSSGNTIYFGEGSWLTVV.

This clone was detected only a few times. The genes are TRBV6-5 and TRBJ1-4; TRBD1 agrees at 9 bases. Germline CDR1 MNHEY, CDR2 SVGAGI. The CDR3 totals 15 residues. Losses at the gene ends were 2 bases for V and 3 bases for J; bases not matched to a gene: 1. CDR3 sequence reads: CASSYRTGANEKLFF. The CDR3 DNA is TGTGCCAGCAGTTACCGGACAGGGGCTAATGAAAAACTGTTTTTT.

The chain is built from TRBV2 and TRBJ1-2; tentatively, D is TRBD1 (6 bases). Trimming removed 6 bases from V and 1 base from J, with 18 bases in between. This CDR3 region has 16 residues. The germline CDR1 and CDR2 sequences are SNHLY and FYNNEI. In nucleotides, the CDR3 is TGTGCCAGCAGCCTAAGGGGGGGAACGGGTAACTATGGCTACACCTTC. Protein: CASSLRGGTGNYGYTF.

This rearrangement joins TRBV2 to TRBJ2-5; tentatively, D is TRBD2 (7 bases). Germline CDR1 is SNHLY and CDR2 is FYNNEI. The CDR3 loop spans 14 amino acids. Trimming stripped 5 bases from V and 6 bases from J, with 16 bases between. The CDR3 DNA sequence: TGTGCCAGCAGTACCTGGGGGGGGCTGCAGACCCAGTACTTC. It yields the protein CASSTWGGLQTQYF.

The V gene is TRBV5-4, the J gene TRBJ1-6, with D hard to call. The V and J ends lost 0 bases and 7 bases respectively, with 5 bases between them. The V gene's germline CDR1 is SGHNT and CDR2 YYREEE (reference sequence). This CDR3 contains 13 residues. The CDR3 protein is CASSLEPNSPLHF. The CDR3 bases are TGTGCCAGCAGCTTGGAACCCAATTCACCCCTCCACTTT.

The chain uses TRBV7-2 and TRBJ2-7; weak D call: TRBD2 (6 bases). This CDR3 spans 14 amino acids. With 1 base removed from V and 4 bases from J, the gap between germline ends came to 11 bases. Germline CDR1 and CDR2: SGHTA and FQGNSA. The CDR3 loop reads CASSLVGDSYEQYF. The CDR3 coding sequence is TGTGCCAGCAGCTTAGTAGGGGACTCTTACGAGCAGTACTTC.

The gene calls are TRBV7-3 and TRBJ2-5, with 10 positions matching TRBD2. Looked up from germline, CDR1 is SGHTA and CDR2 is FQGTGA. The CDR3 runs to 17 residues. V was pared by 5 bases and J by 4 bases, with 13 bases of the junction left unmatched. In DNA form, the CDR3 reads TGTGCCAGCAGCAAGGGGCTAGCGGGGGCCCTCCGAGAGACCCAGTACTTC. Translation: CASSKGLAGALRETQYF.

Worth noting for this clone: The identical CDR3 is also encoded by other nucleotide sequences in the sample. The gene calls are TRBV5-1 and TRBJ2-5, with 9 positions matching TRBD1. The J segment lost 4 bases and the V segment lost 4 bases, leaving 8 bases of the junction unmatched. CDR3 size: 15 residues. Germline CDR1 SGHRS, CDR2 YFSETQ. CDR3 sequence (DNA): TGCGCCAGCAGCCCGAACACAGGGGGCGGAGAGACCCAGTACTTC. This translates into CASSPNTGGGETQYF.

The chain is built from TRBV11-3 and TRBJ2-1; 12 bases are a match to TRBD2. The CDR3 is made up of 16 amino acids. Trimming removed 4 bases from V and 9 bases from J; junction bases left unmatched: 10. Per germline, CDR1 SGHNT and CDR2 YENEEA. The CDR3 spells CASSSRTSGAAGEQFF. In DNA, the CDR3 is TGTGCCAGCAGCTCTCGGACTAGCGGGGCCGCGGGTGAGCAGTTCTTC.

The chain couples TRBV25-1 to TRBJ2-7; D gene ambiguous. V lost 2 bases and J lost 4, with 15 bases in between. Germline V gene sequence: CDR1 MGHDK, CDR2 SYGVNS. The CDR3 runs 15 residues. Written as DNA, the CDR3 is TGTGCCAGCAGTGAAATACAGAGTGGGGATTACGAGCAGTACTTC. Its protein product is CASSEIQSGDYEQYF.

The rearrangement uses TRBV9 and TRBJ1-2; D not certain. Germline CDR1 is SGDLS and CDR2 is YYNGEE. V lost 4 bases, J lost 7 bases, and 14 bases lay in between. This CDR3 is 13 amino acids long. The CDR3 region is CASSPPQLRGYTF. CDR3 bases: TGTGCCAGCAGCCCCCCACAATTACGTGGCTACACCTTC.

The V call is TRBV9, the J call TRBJ2-3; possibly TRBD2 for D (6 bases). Germline V gene sequence: CDR1 SGDLS, CDR2 YYNGEE. With 2 bases removed from V and 5 bases from J, the gap between germline ends came to 21 bases. CDR3 length: 17 amino acids. CDR3 loop: CASSVGVADPPRDTQYF. CDR3 coding DNA: TGTGCCAGCAGCGTGGGGGTAGCGGATCCCCCGCGAGATACGCAGTATTTT. The full variable domain, in which reference TRBV9 and TRBJ2-3 provide the parts outside the CDR3, is DSGVTQTPKHLITATGQRVTLRCSPRSGDLSVYWYQQSLDQGLQFLIQYYNGEERAKGNILERFSAQQFPDLHSELNLSSLELGDSALYFCASSVGVADPPRDTQYFGPGTRLTVL.

V usage is TRBV18 and J usage is TRBJ1-5; 10 bases line up with TRBD1. Looked up from germline, CDR1 is KGHSH and CDR2 is LQKENI. V shed 4 bases, J shed 8 bases, and the junction held 5 bases outside the gene matches. The CDR3 is 14 amino acids. CDR3 region: CASSLTGGREPQHF. The CDR3 nucleotides are TGTGCCAGCTCACTGACAGGGGGCAGGGAGCCCCAGCATTTT.

The V gene is TRBV6-4, the J gene TRBJ1-1; D perhaps matches TRBD1 (6 bases). Trimming left V 10 bases short and J 2 bases short, with 11 bases between. Germline assignment: CDR1 MRHNA and CDR2 SNTAGT. This CDR3 is 12 amino acids long. For the CDR3, the DNA is TGTGCCAAAAGGGGGGTAAACACTGAAGCTTTCTTT. Translating gives CAKRGVNTEAFF.

Comment on this clone: Other DNA variants within this sample encode the same CDR3. The chain recombines TRBV19 with TRBJ1-2; 7 bases map to TRBD1. J lost 0 bases, V lost 8 bases, and 6 bases had no gene match. Per the germline V gene, CDR1 is LNHDA and CDR2 is SQIVND (reference sequence). This CDR3 is built from 14 residues. In nucleotides, the CDR3 is TGTGCCAGTCGTAGACAGGGAGCTAACTATGGCTACACCTTC. Protein: CASRRQGANYGYTF.

The V gene is TRBV7-2, the J gene TRBJ2-2; D unresolved. Germline CDR1 and CDR2: SGHTA and FQGNSA. The CDR3 sequence is 16 residues long. V was pared by 1 base and J by 0 bases, with 9 bases between. The CDR3 spells CASSLGGKANTGELFF. The DNA for the CDR3 is TGTGCCAGCAGCTTAGGTGGGAAAGCGAACACCGGGGAGCTGTTTTTT.

The J gene is TRBJ2-7, the V gene TRBV9; tentatively, D is TRBD2 (7 bases). The CDR3 runs to 14 residues. The V end was cut by 0 bases, the J end by 6 bases, with 13 bases between. Germline CDR1 SGDLS, CDR2 YYNGEE. For the CDR3, the DNA is TGTGCCAGCAGCGTAGACCTGAGGGGGGGCGAGCAGTACTTC. Its protein product is CASSVDLRGGEQYF.

The J gene is TRBJ2-2, the V gene TRBV2; possible D gene TRBD1, 8 bases. This CDR3 is built from 15 residues. Germline V gene sequence: CDR1 SNHLY, CDR2 FYNNEI. Deletions cut 6 bases from V and 7 bases from J, with 18 bases between. DNA of the CDR3: TGTGCCAGCAGCTCCCACAGGGGGGGTGACGGGGAGCTGTTTTTT. It codes for CASSSHRGGDGELFF.

DNA of the CDR3: TGTGCCAGCAGCGTAGGATTTTCTAGCGGGGCCTACAATGAGCAGTTCTTC. Residues: CASSVGFSSGAYNEQFF. The rearrangement uses TRBV9 and TRBJ2-1, with 9 bases matching TRBD2. Germline assignment: CDR1 SGDLS and CDR2 YYNGEE. This CDR3 is 17 amino acids long. The J segment lost 2 bases and the V segment lost 0 bases, leaving 6 bases of the junction unmatched.

The rearrangement links TRBV2 to TRBJ2-7, with TRBD2 matching over 8 bases. Looked up from germline, CDR1 is SNHLY and CDR2 is FYNNEI. The CDR3 totals 15 residues. V shed 9 bases, J shed 5 bases, and the junction held 15 bases outside the gene matches. The CDR3 bases are TGTGCCAGTGGGGCATCGGGACTAGGAATCGACGAGCAGTACTTC. Translating it yields CASGASGLGIDEQYF.

J is TRBJ2-3 and V is TRBV7-3; D gene unclear. Trimming removed 1 base at V and 5 bases at J, with 10 bases between. CDR3 length equals 14 residues. The germline gives CDR1 SGHTA, CDR2 FQGTGA. The CDR3 region is CASSLMGHGDTQYF. The CDR3, as DNA: TGTGCCAGCAGCTTAATGGGCCATGGAGATACGCAGTATTTT.

This chain connects TRBV7-9 to TRBJ1-2, with a possible D match to TRBD1 (5 bases). The ends were cut back, 2 bases at V and 6 bases at J, with 16 bases in the middle. CDR3 length: 15 residues. The germline CDR1 and CDR2 sequences are SEHNR and FQNEAQ (reference sequence). This chain's CDR3 is CASSLSQGANHGYTF. CDR3 DNA: TGTGCCAGCAGCTTATCGCAGGGCGCGAACCATGGCTACACCTTC. The variable domain in full, completed from reference TRBV7-9 and TRBJ1-2, reads DTGVSQNPRHKITKRGQNVTFRCDPISEHNRLYWYRQTLGQGPEFLTYFQNEAQLEKSRLLSDRFSAERPKGSFSTLEIQRTEQGDSAMYLCASSLSQGANHGYTFGSGTRLTVV.

The chain is built from TRBV18 and TRBJ1-6; D gene ambiguous. Trimming cost V 2 bases and J 11 bases, with 10 bases left between them. CDR1 is KGHSH, CDR2 LQKENI, per germline. This CDR3 comprises 13 residues. In nucleotides, the CDR3 is TGTGCCAGCTCACCATCTCCACAACCACCCCTCCACTTT. It translates to CASSPSPQPPLHF.